Below are 9 T cell receptor beta chains sequenced from a single sample in a study of cytomegalovirus exposure and HLA in healthy donors. A multiplex PCR was run with 60 Vbeta primers and 13 Jbeta primers. Generated by immunoSEQ multiplex PCR, the TCRdb table keeps only in-frame clones and is missing some. Here the sample table reports 35,000 to 45,000 clones. Specimen: PBMCs. All receptors come from a male donor in good health and CMV-seronegative.

The chain employs TRBV10-1 and TRBJ1-1; tentatively, D is TRBD1 (5 bases). CDR1 and CDR2 (germline): WNHNN, SYGVQD (reference sequence). The V end was cut by 10 bases, the J end by 1 base, with 13 bases between. The CDR3 length is 13 residues. CDR3 nucleotides: TGCGCCATCCCGCCCACAGGGAACACTGAAGCTTTCTTT. This gives the protein CAIPPTGNTEAFF.

The rearrangement uses TRBV6-5 and TRBJ1-4; 8 bases are a match to TRBD1. V lost 6 bases and J lost 8; bases outside the gene matches: 8. Germline assignment: CDR1 MNHEY and CDR2 SVGAGI. This CDR3 spans 14 amino acids. CDR3 coding DNA: TGTGCCAGCAGCCGGACAGGGATAAACGAAAAACTGTTTTTT. Protein sequence: CASSRTGINEKLFF.

The V call is TRBV27, the J call TRBJ2-2; 9 nucleotides line up with TRBD1. V was pared by 8 bases and J by 3 bases, with 1 base of the junction left unmatched. Germline CDR1 is MNHEY and CDR2 is SMNVEV (reference sequence). The CDR3 runs to 13 residues. Here the CDR3 reads CASGTGYTGELFF. The CDR3 DNA follows: TGTGCCAGCGGGACAGGGTACACCGGGGAGCTGTTTTTT.

The rearrangement links TRBV27 to TRBJ2-5, with unresolved D. The V end lost 3 bases, the J end lost 4 bases, and 9 bases lay between the germline ends. The CDR3 spans 13 residues. The germline CDR1 and CDR2 sequences are MNHEY and SMNVEV (reference sequence). CDR3 sequence: CASSFASGETQYF. The CDR3 DNA is TGTGCCAGCAGTTTCGCGTCTGGAGAGACCCAGTACTTC.

This chain joins TRBV18 and TRBJ2-2; 10 positions match TRBD1. V shed 4 bases and J 4 bases; nucleotides not matched to a gene: 9. Germline CDR1 reads KGHSH; CDR2 reads LQKENI. CDR3 size: 17 residues. CDR3 region: CASSRRQGAQVTGELFF. CDR3 nucleotides: TGTGCCAGCTCACGTCGACAGGGGGCGCAGGTCACCGGGGAGCTGTTTTTT.

The gene calls are TRBV28 and TRBJ1-3; weak D call: TRBD1 (5 bases). CDR1 and CDR2 (germline): MDHEN, SYDVKM. There are 16 residues in the CDR3. V was clipped by 7 bases and J by 0 bases, with 16 bases between them. CDR3: CASIGPRDSSGNTIYF. Here the CDR3 DNA reads TGTGCCAGCATCGGACCTCGTGACAGCTCTGGAAACACCATATATTTT.

The rearrangement links TRBV5-1 to TRBJ1-2; D is undetermined. The germline V and J ends were trimmed by 3 bases and 0 bases, with 9 bases remaining between them. This CDR3 contains 14 residues. CDR1 and CDR2 from the germline V gene are SGHRS and YFSETQ. The CDR3 region has the DNA TGCGCCAGCAGCTATACCACATCTAACTATGGCTACACCTTC. This gives the protein CASSYTTSNYGYTF.

The rearrangement uses TRBV27 and TRBJ1-1; no reliable D call. The CDR3 runs 16 residues. Germline V gene data show CDR1 as MNHEY and CDR2 as SMNVEV (reference sequence). The ends were cut back, 2 bases at V and 4 bases at J, with 17 bases in the middle. This chain's CDR3 is CASSLEGPNSGTEAFF. In DNA form, the CDR3 reads TGTGCCAGCAGTTTAGAGGGCCCCAATTCCGGCACTGAAGCTTTCTTT.

The J gene is TRBJ1-5, the V gene TRBV7-9; maybe TRBD1 (6 bases). The CDR3 has 18 amino acids. Per the germline V gene, CDR1 is SEHNR and CDR2 is FQNEAQ (reference sequence). Trimming pared 4 bases from V and 0 bases from J, leaving 19 bases between. CDR3: CASSSSGASGYSNQPQHF. DNA of the CDR3: TGTGCCAGCAGCTCCTCAGGGGCTAGTGGTTATAGCAATCAGCCCCAGCATTTT.